This TCR beta chain was captured by sequencing in a study of regulatory T cells in long-lasting Graves disease. Looking at the study overall: For under 3 months, newly diagnosed Graves' patients had been taking antithyroid drugs.

The germline gives CDR1 SGHKS, CDR2 YYEKEE (reference sequence). V was shortened by 4 bases and J by 3 bases, with 16 bases between the two germline ends. The CDR3 sequence is 15 residues long. In building TCR beta libraries, iRepertoire HTBI primers were used together with Arm-PCR of CDR3 regions. Each CDR3 protein gets one entry after TCRdb re-called the multiplex PCR reads with MiXCR. The sample holds 400,000 to 450,000 distinct CDR3 sequences; roughly 15% are singletons and the top ten take about 11%. The sample's time point: newly diagnosed GD, antithyroid drugs for less than 3 months. PBMC RNA was the source of the TCR library. The sample also formed part of further work on T cells in Graves' hyperthyroidism and ophthalmopathy. That source adds: Exclusion criteria comprised uncontrolled infection, other autoimmune disease, pregnancy or lactation. Model predictions of ophthalmopathy came a median 6.5 months before onset.

The genes are TRBV5-5 and TRBJ1-2; possible D gene TRBD1, 5 bases. Source: peripheral blood mononuclear cells (PBMCs), taken at new diagnosis, from a patient treated with antithyroid drugs. This sequence was found in a woman between 25 and 40 years old with Graves disease. The CDR3 reads CASSITGTGYYGYTF. In nucleotides, the CDR3 is TGTGCCAGCAGCATAACCGGGACGGGGTACTATGGCTACACCTTC.